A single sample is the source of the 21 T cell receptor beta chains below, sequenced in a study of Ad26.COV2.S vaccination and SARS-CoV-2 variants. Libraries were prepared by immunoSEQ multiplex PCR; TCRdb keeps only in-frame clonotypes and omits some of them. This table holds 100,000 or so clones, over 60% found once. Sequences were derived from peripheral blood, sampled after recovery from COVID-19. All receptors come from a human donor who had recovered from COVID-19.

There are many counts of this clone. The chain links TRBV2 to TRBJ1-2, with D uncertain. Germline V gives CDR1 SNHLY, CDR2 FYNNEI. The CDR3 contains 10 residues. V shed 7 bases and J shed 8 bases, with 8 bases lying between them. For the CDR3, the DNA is TGTGCCAGCAAGAATCTGGGCTACACCTTC. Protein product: CASKNLGYTF.

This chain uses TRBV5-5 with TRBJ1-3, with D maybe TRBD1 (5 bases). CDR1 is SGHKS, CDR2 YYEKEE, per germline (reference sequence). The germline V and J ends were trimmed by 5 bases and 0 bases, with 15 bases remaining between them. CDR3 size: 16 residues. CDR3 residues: CASSWPGRDSGNTIYF. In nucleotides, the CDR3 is TGTGCCAGCAGTTGGCCAGGGAGGGACTCTGGAAACACCATATATTTT.

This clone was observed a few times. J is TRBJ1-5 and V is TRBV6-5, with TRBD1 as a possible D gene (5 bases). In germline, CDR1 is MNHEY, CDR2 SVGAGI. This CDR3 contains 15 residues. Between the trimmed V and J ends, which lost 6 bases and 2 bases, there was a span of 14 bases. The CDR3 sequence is CASSDQGIGNQPQHF. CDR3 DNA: TGTGCCAGCAGCGACCAGGGTATCGGCAATCAGCCCCAGCATTTT.

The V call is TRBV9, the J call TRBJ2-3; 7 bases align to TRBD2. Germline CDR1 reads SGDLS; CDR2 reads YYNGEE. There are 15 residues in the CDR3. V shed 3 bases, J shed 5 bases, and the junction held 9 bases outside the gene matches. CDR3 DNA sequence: TGTGCCAGCAGCGGCTTAGCGGGCGGTGGAGATACGCAGTATTTT. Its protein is CASSGLAGGGDTQYF.

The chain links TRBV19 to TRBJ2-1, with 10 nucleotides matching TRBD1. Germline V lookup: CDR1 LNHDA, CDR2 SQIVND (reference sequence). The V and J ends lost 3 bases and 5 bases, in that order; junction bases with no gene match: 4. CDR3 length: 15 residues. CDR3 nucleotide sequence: TGTGCCAGTAGTATTCCTGGACAGGGGGACAATGAGCAGTTCTTC. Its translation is CASSIPGQGDNEQFF.

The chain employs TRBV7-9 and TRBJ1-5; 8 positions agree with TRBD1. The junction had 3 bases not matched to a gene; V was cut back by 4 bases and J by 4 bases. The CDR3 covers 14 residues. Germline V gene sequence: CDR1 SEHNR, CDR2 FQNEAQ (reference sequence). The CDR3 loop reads CASSSTGANQPQHF. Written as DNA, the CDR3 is TGTGCCAGCAGCTCGACAGGGGCAAATCAGCCCCAGCATTTT.

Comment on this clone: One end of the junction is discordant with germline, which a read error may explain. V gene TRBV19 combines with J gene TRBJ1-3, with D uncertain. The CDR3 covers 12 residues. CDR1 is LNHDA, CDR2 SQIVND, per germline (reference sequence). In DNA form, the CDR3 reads TGTGCCAGTTCCCCGGGCTGGCCTCTGGTGGATTTT. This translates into CASSPGWPLVDF. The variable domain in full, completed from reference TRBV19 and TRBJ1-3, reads DGGITQSPKYLFRKEGQNVTLSCEQNLNHDAMYWYRQDPGQGLRLIYYSQIVNDFQKGDIAEGYSVSREKKESFPLTVTSAQKNPTAFYLCASSPGWPLVDFGEGSWLTVV.

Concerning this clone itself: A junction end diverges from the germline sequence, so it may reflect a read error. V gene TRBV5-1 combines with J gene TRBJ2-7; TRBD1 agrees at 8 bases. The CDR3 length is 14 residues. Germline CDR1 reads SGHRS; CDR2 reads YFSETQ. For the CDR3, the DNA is TGCGCCAGCAGCTTGGAGTTGGAAGGGACAGGAATACGATTC. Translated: CASSLELEGTGIRF.

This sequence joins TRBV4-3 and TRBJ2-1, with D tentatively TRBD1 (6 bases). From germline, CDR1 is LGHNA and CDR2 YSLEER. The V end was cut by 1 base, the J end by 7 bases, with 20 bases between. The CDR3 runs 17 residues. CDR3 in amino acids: CASSQAGAQGLGNEQFF. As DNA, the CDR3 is TGCGCCAGCAGCCAAGCAGGGGCACAGGGTTTAGGGAATGAGCAGTTCTTC.

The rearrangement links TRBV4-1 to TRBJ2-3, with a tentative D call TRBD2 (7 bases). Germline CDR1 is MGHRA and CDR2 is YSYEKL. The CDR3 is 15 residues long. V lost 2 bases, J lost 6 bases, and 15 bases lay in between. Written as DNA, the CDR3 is TGCGCCAGCAGCCAATGGCGGGGGCGAGGGGATACGCAGTATTTT. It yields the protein CASSQWRGRGDTQYF.

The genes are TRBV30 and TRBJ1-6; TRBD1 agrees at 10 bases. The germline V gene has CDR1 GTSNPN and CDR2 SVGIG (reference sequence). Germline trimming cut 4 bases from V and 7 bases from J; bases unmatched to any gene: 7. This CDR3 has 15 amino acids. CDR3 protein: CAWTRLTGGNSPLHF. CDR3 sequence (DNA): TGTGCCTGGACCCGATTGACAGGGGGCAATTCACCCCTCCACTTT.

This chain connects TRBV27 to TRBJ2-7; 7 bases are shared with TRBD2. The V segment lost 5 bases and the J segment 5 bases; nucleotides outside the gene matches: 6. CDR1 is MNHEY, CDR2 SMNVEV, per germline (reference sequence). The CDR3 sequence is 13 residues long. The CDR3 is CASSPRGNHEQYF. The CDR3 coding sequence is TGTGCCAGCAGTCCGCGGGGGAACCACGAGCAGTACTTC.

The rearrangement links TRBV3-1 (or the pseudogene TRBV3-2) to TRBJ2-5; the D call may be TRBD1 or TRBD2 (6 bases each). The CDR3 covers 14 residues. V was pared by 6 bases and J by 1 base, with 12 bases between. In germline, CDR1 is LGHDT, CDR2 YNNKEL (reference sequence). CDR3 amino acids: CASRAEGGQETQYF. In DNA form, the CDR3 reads TGTGCCAGCAGGGCGGAGGGGGGCCAAGAGACCCAGTACTTC.

CDR3 sequence (DNA): TGTGCCACCAGTGATTTTAGGGACCGAGGCACAGATACGCAGTATTTT. This codes for CATSDFRDRGTDTQYF. The chain is built from TRBV24-1 and TRBJ2-3; either TRBD1 or TRBD2 may supply D (5 bases each). V was pared by 1 base and J by 1 base, with 11 bases between. Germline V gives CDR1 KGHDR, CDR2 SFDVKD. The CDR3 has 16 residues.

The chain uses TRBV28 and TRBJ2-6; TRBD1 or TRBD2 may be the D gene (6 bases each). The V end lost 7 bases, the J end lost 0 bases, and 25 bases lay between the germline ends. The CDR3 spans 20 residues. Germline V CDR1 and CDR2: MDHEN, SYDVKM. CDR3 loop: CASKPTHLLGGPSGANVLTF. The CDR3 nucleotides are TGTGCCAGCAAGCCAACCCACCTATTGGGGGGCCCCTCTGGGGCCAACGTCCTGACTTTC.

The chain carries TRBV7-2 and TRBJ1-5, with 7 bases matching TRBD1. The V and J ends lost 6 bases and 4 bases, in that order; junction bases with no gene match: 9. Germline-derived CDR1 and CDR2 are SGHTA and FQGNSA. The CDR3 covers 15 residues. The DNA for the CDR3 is TGTGCCAGCAGACCAACCCAGGGGGAGAATCAGCCCCAGCATTTT. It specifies CASRPTQGENQPQHF.

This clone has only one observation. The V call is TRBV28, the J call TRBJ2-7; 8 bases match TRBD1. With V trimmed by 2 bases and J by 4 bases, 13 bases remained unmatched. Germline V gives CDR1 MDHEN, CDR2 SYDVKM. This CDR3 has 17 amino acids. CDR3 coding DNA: TGTGCCAGCAGTTTAACCCGATCAGGGGGCAGACGATACGAGCAGTACTTC. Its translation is CASSLTRSGGRRYEQYF.

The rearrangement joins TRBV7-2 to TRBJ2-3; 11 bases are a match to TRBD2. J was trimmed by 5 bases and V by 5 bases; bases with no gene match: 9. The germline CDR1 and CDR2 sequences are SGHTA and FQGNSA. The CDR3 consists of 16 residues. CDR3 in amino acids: CASSTRTSGGGDTQYF. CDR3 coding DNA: TGTGCCAGCAGCACCCGTACTAGCGGGGGAGGAGATACGCAGTATTTT.

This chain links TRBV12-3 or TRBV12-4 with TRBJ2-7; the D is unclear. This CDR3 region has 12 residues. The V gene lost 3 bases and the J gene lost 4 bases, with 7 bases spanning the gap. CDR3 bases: TGTGCCAGCAGTTTGACTGCTTACGAGCAGTACTTC. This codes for CASSLTAYEQYF.

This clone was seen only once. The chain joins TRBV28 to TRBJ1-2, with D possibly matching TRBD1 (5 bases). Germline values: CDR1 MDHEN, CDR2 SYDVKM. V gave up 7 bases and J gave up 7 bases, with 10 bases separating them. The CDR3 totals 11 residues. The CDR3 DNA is TGTGCCAGCACCGGGACTCTTGGCTACACCTTC. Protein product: CASTGTLGYTF.

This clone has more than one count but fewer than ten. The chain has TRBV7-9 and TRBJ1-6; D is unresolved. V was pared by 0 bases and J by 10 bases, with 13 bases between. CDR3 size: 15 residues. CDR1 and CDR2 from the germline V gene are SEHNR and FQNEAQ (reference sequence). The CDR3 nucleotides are TGTGCCAGCAGCTTAGCTCTCGGGGAAGGATCACCCCTCCACTTT. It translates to CASSLALGEGSPLHF. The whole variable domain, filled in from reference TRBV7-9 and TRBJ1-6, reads DTGVSQNPRHKITKRGQNVTFRCDPISEHNRLYWYRQTLGQGPEFLTYFQNEAQLEKSRLLSDRFSAERPKGSFSTLEIQRTEQGDSAMYLCASSLALGEGSPLHFGNGTRLTVT.